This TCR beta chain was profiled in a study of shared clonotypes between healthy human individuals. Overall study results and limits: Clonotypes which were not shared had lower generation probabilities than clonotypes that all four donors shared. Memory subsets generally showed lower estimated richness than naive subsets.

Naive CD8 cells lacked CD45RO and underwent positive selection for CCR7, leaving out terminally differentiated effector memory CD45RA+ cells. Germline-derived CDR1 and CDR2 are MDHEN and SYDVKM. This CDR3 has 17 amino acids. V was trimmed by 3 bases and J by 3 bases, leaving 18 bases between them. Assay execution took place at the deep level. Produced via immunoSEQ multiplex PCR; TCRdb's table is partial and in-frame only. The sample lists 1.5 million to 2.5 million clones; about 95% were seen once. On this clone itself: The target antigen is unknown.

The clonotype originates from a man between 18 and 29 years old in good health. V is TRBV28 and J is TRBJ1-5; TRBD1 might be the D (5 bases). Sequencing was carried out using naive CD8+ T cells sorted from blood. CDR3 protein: CASSFLQGSVVNQPQHF. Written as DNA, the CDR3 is TGTGCCAGCAGTTTCCTCCAGGGTAGTGTGGTCAATCAGCCCCAGCATTTT.